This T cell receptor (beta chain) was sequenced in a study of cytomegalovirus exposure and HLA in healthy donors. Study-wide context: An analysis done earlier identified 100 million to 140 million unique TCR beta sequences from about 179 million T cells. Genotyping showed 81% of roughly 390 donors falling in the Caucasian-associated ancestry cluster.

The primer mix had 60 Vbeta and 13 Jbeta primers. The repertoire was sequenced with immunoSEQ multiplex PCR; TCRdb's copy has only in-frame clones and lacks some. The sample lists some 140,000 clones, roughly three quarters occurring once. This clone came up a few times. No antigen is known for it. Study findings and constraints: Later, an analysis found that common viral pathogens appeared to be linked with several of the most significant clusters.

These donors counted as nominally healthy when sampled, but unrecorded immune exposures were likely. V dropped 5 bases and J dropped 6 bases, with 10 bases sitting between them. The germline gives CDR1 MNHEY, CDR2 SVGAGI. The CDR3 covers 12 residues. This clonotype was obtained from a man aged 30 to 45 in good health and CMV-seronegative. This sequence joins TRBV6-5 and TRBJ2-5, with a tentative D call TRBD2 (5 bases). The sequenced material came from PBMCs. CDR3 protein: CASSEAAQTQYF. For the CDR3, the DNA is TGTGCCAGCAGTGAAGCGGCGCAGACCCAGTACTTC.